These 3 T cell receptor beta chains were sequenced from one sample in a study of a mutant IDH1 vaccine in newly diagnosed glioma. TCRdb's table, derived via immunoSEQ multiplex PCR, lists solely in-frame clones and lacks some. The sample holds about 50,000 clones, around 85% seen once. The antigens for these receptors are not known. Time point here: week 47, end of study. Doses consisted of 300 ug of mutant IDH1 20-mer peptide each, paired with topical imiquimod. This sample comprised PBMCs, obtained from a glioma patient whose treatment included an IDH1 peptide vaccine. The receptors come from a woman aged 25 to 39 with glioma. Some clones in this sample may be carry-over from other donors' samples.

This chain links TRBV19 with TRBJ2-2, with no clear D. Germline loops: CDR1 LNHDA, CDR2 SQIVND (reference sequence). The V end lost 3 bases, the J end lost 3 bases, and 5 bases lay between the germline ends. The CDR3 sequence is 13 residues long. The CDR3 spells CASSIRDTGELFF. The CDR3 DNA sequence: TGTGCCAGTAGTATTAGGGACACCGGGGAGCTGTTTTTT.

The chain has TRBV6-5 and TRBJ1-2, with D uncertain. This CDR3 contains 15 residues. V lost 5 bases to trimming and J lost 8 bases, with 21 bases between them. CDR1 and CDR2 (germline): MNHEY, SVGAGI. CDR3 sequence: CASSNPRGTPRGYTF. CDR3 coding DNA: TGTGCCAGCAGTAACCCTCGGGGTACCCCTCGGGGCTACACCTTC.

For the CDR3, the DNA is TGTGCCACCAGCAGAGAGGGGACTTTCTACGAGCAGTACTTC. Residues: CATSREGTFYEQYF. The chain employs TRBV15 and TRBJ2-7, with D tentatively TRBD2 (6 bases). V lost 0 bases and J 3 bases, leaving 9 bases between the germline ends. There are 14 residues in the CDR3. Germline CDR1 reads LNHNV; CDR2 reads YYDKDF (reference sequence).